This TCR beta chain was obtained from a study of blood T cell repertoires in COVID-19 (dated by TCRdb to 2019 to 2021). About the study as a whole: Samples from collaborators originated in the United States, Italy and Spain and spanned both the acute and convalescent phases of COVID-19. The samples were drawn from the first 160 participants of the ongoing ImmuneRACE study and from over a thousand subjects provided by 6 global collaborators. Subjects who had been exposed to COVID-19, were actively infected with it, or had recovered from it provided the deeply sampled blood TCRbeta repertoires that made up the dataset. Nearly every sample came with metadata listing a de-identified subject ID, COVID-19 status, age in years and sex. The material from the prospective study consisted of cDNA or gDNA derived from T cells, B-cell-depleted T cells, or PBMCs. The repertoires were released in a freely available public database intended as a resource for research on the immune response to SARS-CoV-2. Where HLA class I and class II types were available, the types were taken from metadata supplied by the sample provider, not from assay-based typing. Beyond this particular receptor, the publication reports: Clinical and demographic metadata were provided uncurated, with the amount varying by source and participant.

The immunoSEQ Assay, a bias-controlled multiplex PCR, was used to amplify TCRbeta CDR3 regions from genomic DNA. In the original analysis: Nucleated cell counts per sample were estimated from amplification of reference gene primers within the assay. To quantify the absolute abundance of each unique TCRbeta CDR3 rearrangement, sequence reads were collapsed and filtered. For each sample, productive Simpson clonality was calculated as the square root of Simpson's diversity index over productive rearrangements. Imported from immuneACCESS, the table was reduced by TCRdb to in-frame sequences with V and J called. These copies leave out some clones; in studies compared against another copy, an unresolved V gene accounts for under half, and the cause of the remainder is not known. V, J and clone size derive from that table, while D and trimming were established from the DNA sequence. Present in this sample are approximately 220,000 clones, less than 90% of which were seen just once. The ten largest clones represent roughly 5% of the sample.

The CDR3 goes from the cysteine to the phenylalanine over 13 residues. The only DNA kept is the CDR3, 39 bases in frame from the first base. CDR1 is given as SGHTA and CDR2 as FQGTGA, both from the germline V gene. V was cut back by 6 bases and J by 4 bases, leaving a gap of 12 bases between them. Another Seattle source contributed samples from volunteer blood donors who had recovered from COVID-19. The collaborating institutions used their own protocols to collect whole blood in K2EDTA tubes. Collaborator samples were shipped for TCRbeta analysis as frozen whole blood, isolated PBMCs, or DNA extracted from either sample type. On this clone: It has no known antigen specificity. Base qualities are not at hand, and no much larger clone is one base apart.

This receptor was taken from a woman aged 60 to 75 who had recovered from COVID-19. The sequenced material came from peripheral blood. The V and J genes are TRBV7-3 and TRBJ1-2, with no D gene named confidently. The nucleotide sequence is TGTGCCAGCAGACCGGCGGCTGGCTATGGCTACACCTTC. It is translated as CASRPAAGYGYTF.